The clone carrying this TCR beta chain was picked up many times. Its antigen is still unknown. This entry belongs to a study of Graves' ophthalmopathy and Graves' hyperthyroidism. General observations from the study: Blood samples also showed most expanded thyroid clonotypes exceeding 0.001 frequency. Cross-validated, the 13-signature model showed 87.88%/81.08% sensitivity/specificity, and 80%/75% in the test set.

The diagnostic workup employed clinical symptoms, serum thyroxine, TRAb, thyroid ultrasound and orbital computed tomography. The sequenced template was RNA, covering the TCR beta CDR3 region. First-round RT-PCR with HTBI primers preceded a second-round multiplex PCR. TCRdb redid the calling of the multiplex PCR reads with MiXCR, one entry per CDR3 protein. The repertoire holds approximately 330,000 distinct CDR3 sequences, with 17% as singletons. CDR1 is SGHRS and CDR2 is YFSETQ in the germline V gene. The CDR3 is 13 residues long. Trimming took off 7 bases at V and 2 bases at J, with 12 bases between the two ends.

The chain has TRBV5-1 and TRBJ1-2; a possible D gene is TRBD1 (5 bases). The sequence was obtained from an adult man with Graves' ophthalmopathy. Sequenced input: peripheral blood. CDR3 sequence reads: CASAGRLNYGYTF. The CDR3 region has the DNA TGCGCCAGCGCGGGACGGTTGAACTATGGCTACACCTTC.